The 10 T cell receptor beta chains below come from one sample, sequenced in a study of early T cells in non-severe SARS-CoV-2 infection. TCRdb re-derived calls from the 5' RACE reads in MiXCR, one entry per CDR3 protein. The table has around 46,000 distinct CDR3 sequences, 11% seen once. Sequenced: whole blood. The source is an adult who was a healthcare worker with PCR-confirmed SARS-CoV-2 infection or an uninfected control (not recorded which).

This clonotype has more than one count but fewer than ten. V gene TRBV28 combines with J gene TRBJ2-3, with 10 bases that match TRBD2. The J segment lost 1 base and the V segment lost 8 bases, leaving 9 bases of the junction unmatched. The CDR3 length is 16 residues. Per the germline V gene, CDR1 is MDHEN and CDR2 is SYDVKM. The CDR3 bases are TGTGCCAGCTGCCCTAGCGGGAGTGATGGCACAGATACGCAGTATTTT. Residues: CASCPSGSDGTDTQYF.

The gene calls are TRBV6-5 and TRBJ1-2; weak D call: TRBD1 (6 bases). The CDR3 extends over 14 amino acids. Trimming took 6 bases from V and 1 from J, leaving 12 bases between them. The germline gives CDR1 MNHEY, CDR2 SVGAGI. CDR3 region: CASSPTGFNYGYTF. CDR3 DNA: TGTGCCAGCAGCCCTACAGGGTTTAACTATGGCTACACCTTC.

As for this clonotype: Relative to the germline gene, one junction end is altered; a read error may explain this. V is TRBV7-2 and J is TRBJ1-5; D call uncertain. CDR3 length: 13 amino acids. The germline V gene has CDR1 SGHTA and CDR2 FQGNSA. The CDR3 here is CVSAQRFGQPQHF. The CDR3 DNA follows: TGTGTCAGCGCTCAACGTTTCGGTCAGCCCCAGCATTTT.

This clonotype was picked up many times. V usage is TRBV7-2 and J usage is TRBJ1-2, with TRBD1 as a possible D gene (6 bases). CDR1 and CDR2 (germline): SGHTA, FQGNSA. The CDR3 sequence is 14 residues long. Trimming took 5 bases from V and 4 from J, leaving 14 bases between them. Here the CDR3 DNA reads TGTGCCAGCAGCCCCCGACAGGCCTCCTATGGCTACACCTTC. Its translation is CASSPRQASYGYTF.

This clonotype has ten or more counts. A read error may account for a junction end that differs from germline. The rearrangement links TRBV7-9 to TRBJ2-6; D is possibly TRBD1 (5 bases). CDR1 is SEHNR, CDR2 FQNEAQ, per germline (reference sequence). The CDR3 loop spans 16 amino acids. CDR3 sequence (DNA): TGTGCCAGCAGCCCCTTAGGTGTCTCTGGGGCCAACGTCCTGATTTTC. It translates to CASSPLGVSGANVLIF.

The chain recombines TRBV6-2 or TRBV6-3 with TRBJ2-2, with 9 bases matching TRBD2. From germline, CDR1 is MNHEY and CDR2 SVGEGT. This CDR3 comprises 15 residues. V shed 4 bases and J 6 bases; nucleotides not matched to a gene: 6. The CDR3 sequence: CASSSVAGVPGELFF. The CDR3 DNA sequence: TGTGCCAGCAGTTCCGTAGCGGGAGTGCCCGGGGAGCTGTTTTTT.

Ten or more counts support this clonotype. The chain has TRBV12-3 or TRBV12-4 and TRBJ2-7; 9 nucleotides match TRBD1. The V and J ends lost 5 bases and 0 bases, in that order; junction bases with no gene match: 5. The CDR3 runs 15 residues. Here the CDR3 reads CASSPDRGSSYEQYF. The CDR3 DNA is TGTGCCAGCAGTCCAGACAGGGGGAGCTCCTACGAGCAGTACTTC.

This clonotype was recorded many times. The rearrangement uses TRBV2 and TRBJ1-5; D remains unclear. There are 13 residues in the CDR3. CDR1 is SNHLY, CDR2 FYNNEI, per germline. V lost 5 bases, J lost 3 bases, and 8 bases lay in between. The DNA for the CDR3 is TGTGCCAGCAGTCTCGATCCCAATCAGCCCCAGCATTTT. Translated, it gives CASSLDPNQPQHF.

Only a few counts were recorded for this clonotype. This chain uses TRBV3-1 with TRBJ2-7, with 9 bases aligning to TRBD1. The CDR3 loop spans 16 amino acids. Germline lookup yields CDR1 LGHDT and CDR2 YNNKEL (reference sequence). The J segment lost 0 bases and the V segment lost 3 bases, leaving 6 bases of the junction unmatched. This CDR3 is CASSHTGGGSSYEQYF. In DNA, the CDR3 is TGTGCCAGCAGCCATACAGGGGGCGGTAGCTCCTACGAGCAGTACTTC.

This clonotype occurred many times. This chain links TRBV12-2 with TRBJ1-1. TRBV12-2 is termed a pseudogene. This CDR3 comprises 13 residues. As DNA, the CDR3 is TGTGCAAGTCGCTCCCAACCTCGGGGTGAAGCTTTCTTT. Its translation is CASRSQPRGEAFF.